This TCR beta chain was captured in a study of blood T cell repertoires in COVID-19. Study-wide context: Material from acute and convalescent COVID-19 was sourced from the United States, Italy and Spain. PBMCs, B-cell-depleted T cells, or T cells were the source of the cDNA or gDNA that made up the material.

The germline gives CDR1 SGHDT, CDR2 YYEEEE. J gave up 2 bases and V 0 bases, and 4 bases lay outside the gene matches. The CDR3 sequence is 15 residues long. In the authors' workflow: The assay estimated nucleated cells by amplifying reference gene primers. TCRdb's table, derived via immunoSEQ multiplex PCR, lists solely in-frame clones and lacks some. The V and J calls and clone size come from that table; D and trimming were worked out from the DNA. This sample has some 200,000 clones; 75% to 80% occur once, and the top ten carry more than 25%. The receptor was isolated from a woman aged 70-85 years with acute or convalescent COVID-19. Specimen: peripheral blood. The chain combines TRBV5-6 with TRBJ1-2, with 7 positions matching TRBD1. The CDR3 is CASSLGGTDNYGYTF. CDR3 DNA: TGTGCCAGCAGCTTGGGTGGGACAGACAACTATGGCTACACCTTC.